The 16 T cell receptor beta chains below were found in one sample sequenced in a study of blood T cell repertoires in COVID-19. The data were produced by immunoSEQ multiplex PCR, yet TCRdb's version contains in-frame clones alone and is incomplete. The data hold about 320,000 clones, with more than 90% observed a single time. Sequenced sample: PBMCs or T cells enriched from blood (not recorded which). The receptors were gathered from a man in his 60s who had recovered from COVID-19.

The rearrangement joins TRBV28 to TRBJ1-5; D is unresolved. The length of the CDR3 is 13 residues. CDR1 and CDR2 (germline): MDHEN, SYDVKM. Trimming removed 5 bases at V and 6 bases at J, with 11 bases between. CDR3 in amino acids: CASSTVSGQPQHF. CDR3 nucleotide sequence: TGTGCCAGCAGTACAGTTTCTGGTCAGCCCCAGCATTTT.

The chain carries TRBV15 and TRBJ2-5; D might be TRBD1 (6 bases). Per the germline V gene, CDR1 is LNHNV and CDR2 is YYDKDF (reference sequence). This CDR3 spans 22 amino acids. V shed 2 bases and J shed 0 bases, with 31 bases lying between them. CDR3 in amino acids: CATSRSSQGLGWGSRYQETQYF. As DNA, the CDR3 is TGTGCCACCAGCAGATCTAGTCAGGGGTTGGGGTGGGGGTCTCGGTACCAAGAGACCCAGTACTTC.

V gene TRBV5-1 combines with J gene TRBJ2-6; no definite D call. From germline, CDR1 is SGHRS and CDR2 YFSETQ. Trimming cost V 4 bases and J 0 bases, with 8 bases left between them. This CDR3 spans 15 amino acids. For the CDR3, the DNA is TGCGCCAGCAGCCCGGTAACCTCTGGGGCCAACGTCCTGACTTTC. Amino acids: CASSPVTSGANVLTF.

The V gene is TRBV10-1, the J gene TRBJ1-5; D remains unclear. V gave up 0 bases and J gave up 4 bases, with 4 bases separating them. Germline CDR1 is WNHNN and CDR2 is SYGVQD (reference sequence). CDR3 size: 13 residues. The CDR3 DNA follows: TGCGCCAGCAGTGAGTCGCTAAATCAGCCCCAGCATTTT. Its protein is CASSESLNQPQHF.

The V call is TRBV7-3, the J call TRBJ1-1; TRBD1 matches 9 bases. The CDR3 extends over 15 amino acids. CDR1 SGHTA and CDR2 FQGTGA come from the germline V gene. The J segment lost 8 bases and the V segment lost 2 bases, leaving 9 bases of the junction unmatched. The CDR3 DNA reads TGTGCCAGCAGCTTACGCTCTACAGGGGGCTTGGAAGCTTTCTTT. This gives the protein CASSLRSTGGLEAFF.

This clone has only a few counts. The genes are TRBV11-2 and TRBJ2-5, with 9 bases fitting TRBD2. The V gene's germline CDR1 is SGHAT and CDR2 FQNNGV. Unmatched junction bases numbered 2, after V lost 4 bases and J lost 2 bases. The CDR3 is made up of 14 amino acids. The CDR3 spells CASSWTSAQETQYF. The DNA for the CDR3 is TGTGCCAGCAGCTGGACTAGCGCGCAAGAGACCCAGTACTTC.

The chain couples TRBV18 to TRBJ2-7; 8 positions agree with TRBD1. CDR3 length: 14 residues. The ends lost 3 bases at V and 3 bases at J; junction bases unmatched: 4. The V gene's germline CDR1 is KGHSH and CDR2 LQKENI. The CDR3 reads CASSPGQENYEQYF. The DNA for the CDR3 is TGTGCCAGCTCACCGGGACAGGAGAACTACGAGCAGTACTTC.

The chain uses TRBV10-3 and TRBJ1-5, with D tentatively TRBD1 (5 bases). Trimming removed 0 bases from V and 3 bases from J, with 18 bases in between. The CDR3 length is 18 residues. CDR1 ENHRY and CDR2 SYGVKD come from the germline V gene. The CDR3 protein is CAISESGTGGTYNQPQHF. CDR3 coding DNA: TGTGCCATCAGTGAGTCTGGGACGGGGGGTACATACAATCAGCCCCAGCATTTT.

This chain links TRBV5-1 with TRBJ2-7, with TRBD2 matching 8 bases. With V trimmed by 0 bases and J by 2 bases, 4 bases remained unmatched. CDR1 is SGHRS, CDR2 YFSETQ, per germline. The CDR3 loop spans 15 amino acids. The CDR3: CASSLVSGGPYEQYF. CDR3 sequence (DNA): TGCGCCAGCAGCTTGGTCTCGGGGGGGCCCTACGAGCAGTACTTC.

This clone was recorded only once. The chain uses TRBV3-1 (or the pseudogene TRBV3-2) and TRBJ2-3, with D possibly TRBD2 on 5 matching bases. Trimming left V 2 bases short and J 0 bases short, with 12 bases between. This CDR3 contains 16 residues. The germline V gene encodes CDR1 LGHDT and CDR2 YNNKEL (reference sequence). The CDR3 DNA sequence: TGTGCCAGCAGCCAATTAGCGTCCGCTAGCACAGATACGCAGTATTTT. Translating gives CASSQLASASTDTQYF.

The chain combines TRBV11-2 with TRBJ2-7, with 9 bases that match TRBD1. Germline-derived CDR1 and CDR2 are SGHAT and FQNNGV. This CDR3 has 14 amino acids. The V segment lost 6 bases and the J segment 4 bases; nucleotides outside the gene matches: 7. For the CDR3, the DNA is TGTGCCAGCAGTTTTGACAGGGGGGAATACGAGCAGTACTTC. Translation: CASSFDRGEYEQYF.

This clone was observed once. The chain couples TRBV4-3 to TRBJ2-1; the match to TRBD2 covers 7 bases. CDR3 length equals 16 residues. V was pared by 5 bases and J by 0 bases, with 7 bases of the junction left unmatched. Germline V gene data show CDR1 as LGHNA and CDR2 as YSLEER. This CDR3 reads CASSSKLASSYNEQFF. CDR3 nucleotides: TGCGCCAGCAGCTCAAAACTAGCGAGCTCCTACAATGAGCAGTTCTTC.

This sequence joins TRBV10-3 and TRBJ2-7; possibly TRBD2 for D (6 bases). V was cut by 8 bases and J by 4 bases, with 15 bases left in between. The CDR3 is made up of 13 amino acids. Germline V gene lookup returns CDR1 ENHRY and CDR2 SYGVKD. In DNA form, the CDR3 reads TGTGCCATCCTGGAGGGAGAACGTTACGAGCAGTACTTC. Encoded protein: CAILEGERYEQYF.

In its sample, this clone was seen once. The chain joins TRBV30 to TRBJ2-5; 7 nucleotides match TRBD2. V was clipped by 3 bases and J by 4 bases; unmatched bases: 5. Germline lookup yields CDR1 GTSNPN and CDR2 SVGIG (reference sequence). The CDR3 extends over 13 amino acids. In DNA form, the CDR3 reads TGTGCCTGGAGCCCGGCGGGAGTAGAGACCCAGTACTTC. Protein: CAWSPAGVETQYF.

The chain is built from TRBV11-2 and TRBJ1-2; D not certain. The CDR3 length is 15 residues. CDR1 is SGHAT and CDR2 is FQNNGV in the germline V gene. Trimming shortened V by 1 base and J by 0 bases, and 9 bases separated the two germline ends. CDR3 DNA: TGTGCCAGCAGCTTAGGGACGCGGGCTAACTATGGCTACACCTTC. This translates into CASSLGTRANYGYTF.

The table lists this clone with a count of one. The chain's CDR3 is CASRGGETNTEAFF. The DNA for the CDR3 is TGTGCCAGCAGAGGGGGGGAAACGAACACTGAAGCTTTCTTT. V and J are TRBV6-8 and TRBJ1-1, with D possibly matching TRBD1 (6 bases). Per the germline V gene, CDR1 is MNHGY and CDR2 is SAAAGT. The CDR3 loop spans 14 amino acids. Trimming shortened V by 6 bases and J by 1 base, and 12 bases separated the two germline ends.